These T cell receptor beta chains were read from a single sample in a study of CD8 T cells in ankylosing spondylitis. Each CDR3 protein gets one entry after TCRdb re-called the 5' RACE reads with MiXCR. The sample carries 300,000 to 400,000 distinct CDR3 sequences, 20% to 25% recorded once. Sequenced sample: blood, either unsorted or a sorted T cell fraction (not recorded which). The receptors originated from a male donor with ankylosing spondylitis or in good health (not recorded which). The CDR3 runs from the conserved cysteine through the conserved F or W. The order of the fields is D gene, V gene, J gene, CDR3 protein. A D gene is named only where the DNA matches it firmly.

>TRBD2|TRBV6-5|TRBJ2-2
CASSYDTSGGANTGELFF
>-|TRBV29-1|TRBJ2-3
CSVEDLRGLSTDTQYF
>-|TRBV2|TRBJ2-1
CASSEASVNEQFF
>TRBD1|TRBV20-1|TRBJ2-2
CSAKRPGQGKGWRTGELFF
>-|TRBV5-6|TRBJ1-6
CASSFERWSSYNSPLHF
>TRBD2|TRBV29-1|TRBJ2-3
CSVGTSGGAGTDTQYF
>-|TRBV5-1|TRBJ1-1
CASRLGDTEAFF
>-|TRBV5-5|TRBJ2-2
CASSIGQTTNTGELFF
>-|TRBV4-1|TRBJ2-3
CASSQDTDTQYF
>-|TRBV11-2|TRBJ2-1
CASSPLGPTEQFF
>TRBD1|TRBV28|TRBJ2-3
CASRTQGWGTDTQYF
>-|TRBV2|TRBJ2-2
CASRKRDRLTGELFF
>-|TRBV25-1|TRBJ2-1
CASSGPGTVKRQFF
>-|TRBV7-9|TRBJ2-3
CASSYGTGADTQYF
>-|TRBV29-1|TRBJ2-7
CSVEIRTESYEQYF